The rows below give T cell receptor beta chains drawn from one sample of a study of cytomegalovirus exposure and HLA in healthy donors. Method: immunoSEQ multiplex PCR; TCRdb's copy keeps in-frame clones and lacks some. The repertoire holds about 35,000 clones, with 80% as singletons. The sample was PBMCs. The receptor source for this set is a male donor in good health and CMV-seronegative. Each CDR3 is given with its conserved first and last residue. Fields, in order: J gene, clone size, V gene, D gene, CDR3 DNA, CDR3 protein. D genes are given only for firm matches. Only some rows state a clone size, as once, few, many or a class for expanded clones.

J gene: TRBJ1-3; clone size: few; V gene: TRBV5-4; D gene: TRBD1; CDR3 DNA: TGTGCCAGCAGCGGAGGGACAGGGGATCGAAACACCATATATTTT; CDR3 protein: CASSGGTGDRNTIYF
J gene: TRBJ1-2; clone size: NA; V gene: TRBV5-1; D gene: TRBD1; CDR3 DNA: TGCGCCAGCAGCTCAGGACAGGGCTATGGCTACACCTTC; CDR3 protein: CASSSGQGYGYTF
J gene: TRBJ2-2; clone size: NA; V gene: TRBV11-2; D gene: NA; CDR3 DNA: TGTGCCAGCAGCTTTGCTCGGGGCACCGGGGAGCTGTTTTTT; CDR3 protein: CASSFARGTGELFF
J gene: TRBJ1-6; clone size: few; V gene: TRBV13; D gene: NA; CDR3 DNA: TGTGCCAGCAATAATAAGGGGCACCTAAATTCACCCCTCCACTTT; CDR3 protein: CASNNKGHLNSPLHF
J gene: TRBJ1-6; clone size: NA; V gene: TRBV6-1; D gene: NA; CDR3 DNA: TGTGCCAGCAGTGATAACGGGTTACATTCACCCCTCCACTTT; CDR3 protein: CASSDNGLHSPLHF
J gene: TRBJ2-7; clone size: once; V gene: TRBV5-1; D gene: TRBD1; CDR3 DNA: TGCGCCAGCAGCCCGCGGACAGGGGAAGGGGGGGAGCAGTACTTC; CDR3 protein: CASSPRTGEGGEQYF
J gene: TRBJ2-1; clone size: NA; V gene: TRBV7-9; D gene: TRBD1; CDR3 DNA: TGTGCCAGCAGCATAACCGGGACAGGGAGGTTTAATGAGCAGTTCTTC; CDR3 protein: CASSITGTGRFNEQFF
J gene: TRBJ2-7; clone size: NA; V gene: TRBV4-3; D gene: NA; CDR3 DNA: TGCGCCAGCAGCCAAGATGTAGGGGCGGTTCCCTCCTACGAGCAGTACTTC; CDR3 protein: CASSQDVGAVPSYEQYF
J gene: TRBJ2-3; clone size: NA; V gene: TRBV7-3; D gene: TRBD2; CDR3 DNA: TGTGCCAGCAGCTTAGCGGGAGCTCCAGATACGCAGTATTTT; CDR3 protein: CASSLAGAPDTQYF
J gene: TRBJ2-6; clone size: NA; V gene: TRBV2; D gene: TRBD2; CDR3 DNA: TGTGCCAGCAGTGGTCGACTAGCGGGAACTCCCGGGGGGGCCAACGTCCTGACTTTC; CDR3 protein: CASSGRLAGTPGGANVLTF
J gene: TRBJ2-2; clone size: NA; V gene: TRBV28; D gene: TRBD2; CDR3 DNA: TGTGCCAGCAGTTTATATACTAGCGGGACCGTCCGGGAGCTGTTTTTT; CDR3 protein: CASSLYTSGTVRELFF
J gene: TRBJ2-3; clone size: NA; V gene: TRBV10-3; D gene: NA; CDR3 DNA: TGTGCCATCAGTGGAGCTAGCACAGATACGCAGTATTTT; CDR3 protein: CAISGASTDTQYF
J gene: TRBJ1-4; clone size: NA; V gene: TRBV29-1; D gene: NA; CDR3 DNA: TGCAGCGTTGACGGGGAAAATGGACTGTTTTTT; CDR3 protein: CSVDGENGLFF
J gene: TRBJ2-7; clone size: NA; V gene: TRBV12-5; D gene: TRBD1; CDR3 DNA: TGTGCTAGTGGTTTGCTGACAACAGGGGGCGTGCAGTACTTC; CDR3 protein: CASGLLTTGGVQYF
J gene: TRBJ1-1; clone size: NA; V gene: TRBV30; D gene: NA; CDR3 DNA: TGTGCCTGGACCCGTAGAAGGGGGTTCGCAAAAGCTTTCTTT; CDR3 protein: CAWTRRRGFAKAFF
J gene: TRBJ1-1; clone size: NA; V gene: TRBV7-9; D gene: NA; CDR3 DNA: TGTGCCAGCAGCCCAGGGTATGACACTGAAGCTTTCTTT; CDR3 protein: CASSPGYDTEAFF
J gene: TRBJ2-1; clone size: NA; V gene: TRBV11-3; D gene: NA; CDR3 DNA: TGTGCCAGCAGCCCCCGACAGGGAGGAAATGAGCAGTTCTTC; CDR3 protein: CASSPRQGGNEQFF
J gene: TRBJ2-4; clone size: NA; V gene: TRBV7-9; D gene: NA; CDR3 DNA: TGTGCCAGCAGCTTGCAAGGGGGTCAGGTCAAAAACATTCAGTACTTC; CDR3 protein: CASSLQGGQVKNIQYF